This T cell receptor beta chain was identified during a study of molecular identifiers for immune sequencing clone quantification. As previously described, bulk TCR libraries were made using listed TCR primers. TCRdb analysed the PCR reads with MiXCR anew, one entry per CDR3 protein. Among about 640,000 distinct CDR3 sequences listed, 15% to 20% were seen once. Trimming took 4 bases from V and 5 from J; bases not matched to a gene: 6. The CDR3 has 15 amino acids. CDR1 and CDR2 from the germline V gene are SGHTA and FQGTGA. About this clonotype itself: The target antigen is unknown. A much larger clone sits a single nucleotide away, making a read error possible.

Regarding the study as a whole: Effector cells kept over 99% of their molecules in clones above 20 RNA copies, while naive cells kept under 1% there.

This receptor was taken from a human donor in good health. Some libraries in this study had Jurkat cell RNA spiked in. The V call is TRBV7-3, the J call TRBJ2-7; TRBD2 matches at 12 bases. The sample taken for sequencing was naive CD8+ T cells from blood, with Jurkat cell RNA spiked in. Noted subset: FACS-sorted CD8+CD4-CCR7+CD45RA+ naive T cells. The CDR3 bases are TGTGCCAGCAGCTCGCTAGCGGGAGGGCCCAACGAGCAGTACTTC. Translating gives CASSSLAGGPNEQYF.